One TCR beta chain is described in this entry. Antigen unknown. This entry comes from a study of monozygotic twins with inflammatory bowel disease. The CDR3 has 13 residues. Germline CDR1 and CDR2: SGHTA and FQGNSA. From the 5' RACE reads, TCRdb lists one entry per CDR3 protein and no DNA. This sample's table reports 350,000 to 550,000 distinct CDR3 sequences. Study-wide results and caveats: It was in IBD patients that TCRbeta diversity (inverse Simpson) was lower than in healthy co-twins. Patient repertoire variability may have increased through differing immunosuppressive treatments.

The receptor was derived from a human donor with ulcerative colitis or Crohn's disease, or a healthy co-twin of an affected twin (not recorded which). The chain couples TRBV7-2 to TRBJ1-1; TCRdb names TRBD1, which stays unverified in the absence of DNA. Sequences were obtained from blood. The CDR3 sequence is CASSTRQGTEAFF.